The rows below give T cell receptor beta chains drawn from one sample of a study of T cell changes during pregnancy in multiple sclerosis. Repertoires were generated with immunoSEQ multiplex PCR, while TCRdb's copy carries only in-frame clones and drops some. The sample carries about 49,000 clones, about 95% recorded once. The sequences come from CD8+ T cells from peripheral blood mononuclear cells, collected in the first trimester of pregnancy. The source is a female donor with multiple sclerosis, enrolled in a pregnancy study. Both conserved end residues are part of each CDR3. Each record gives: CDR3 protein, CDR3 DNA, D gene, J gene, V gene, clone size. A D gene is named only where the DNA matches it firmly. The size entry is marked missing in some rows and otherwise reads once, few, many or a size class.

CAISVTGETRFYEQYF,TGTGCCATCAGTGTCACGGGCGAGACTAGATTCTACGAGCAGTACTTC,-,TRBJ2-7,TRBV10-3,-
CASSGLAGGAGELFF,TGTGCCAGCAGTGGACTAGCGGGTGGGGCCGGGGAGCTGTTTTTT,TRBD2,TRBJ2-2,TRBV28,-
CASTTTGSSYEQYF,TGTGCCAGTACCACGACAGGGAGCTCCTACGAGCAGTACTTC,TRBD1,TRBJ2-7,TRBV19,once
CASSYRGGTSNEQFF,TGTGCCAGCAGCTATCGGGGAGGAACCTCCAATGAGCAGTTCTTC,-,TRBJ2-1,TRBV7-2,few
CASSQEDRDKNSPLHF,TGCGCCAGCAGCCAAGAGGACCGGGACAAAAATTCACCCCTCCACTTT,-,TRBJ1-6,TRBV4-1,-
CASTLNPETYEQYF,TGTGCCAGCACCCTAAATCCTGAAACCTACGAGCAGTACTTC,-,TRBJ2-7,TRBV6-5,-
CASSYHPGQRDGYTF,TGTGCCAGCAGCTACCACCCGGGACAGAGGGATGGCTACACCTTC,TRBD1,TRBJ1-2,TRBV7-8,-
CSVTNRGRHEEQYF,TGCAGCGTTACCAACAGGGGGCGTCATGAAGAGCAGTACTTC,TRBD1,TRBJ2-7,TRBV29-1,-
CASSPGGYEQYF,TGCGCCAGCAGCCCCGGGGGCTACGAGCAGTACTTC,-,TRBJ2-7,TRBV4-3,-
CAAVGRDLGELFF,TGTGCCGCCGTGGGGAGGGACCTCGGGGAGCTGTTTTTT,TRBD2,TRBJ2-2,TRBV28,-
CASRGQGNYGYTF,TGCGCCAGCAGGGGACAGGGGAACTATGGCTACACCTTC,TRBD1,TRBJ1-2,TRBV4-1,-
CASSFQGGENQPQHF,TGTGCCAGCAGTTTTCAGGGGGGAGAAAATCAGCCCCAGCATTTT,TRBD1,TRBJ1-5,TRBV6-5,-
CACPLAGTATGANVLTF,TGTGCCTGTCCCCTTGCCGGGACAGCGACTGGGGCCAACGTCCTGACTTTC,TRBD1,TRBJ2-6,TRBV30,-
CASSLVVAYEQYF,TGTGCCAGCAGCTTGGTAGTAGCCTACGAGCAGTACTTC,-,TRBJ2-7,TRBV5-8,-
CASSLSGRAPNSYNEQFF,TGCGCCAGCAGCTTGAGCGGGAGGGCCCCAAACTCCTACAATGAGCAGTTCTTC,TRBD2,TRBJ2-1,TRBV5-1,-
CASSREGSEQYF,TGCGCCAGCAGCCGAGAGGGCTCCGAGCAGTACTTC,-,TRBJ2-7,TRBV4-1,-
CASSIGGKSYEQYF,TGTGCCAGTAGTATAGGGGGCAAATCCTACGAGCAGTACTTC,-,TRBJ2-7,TRBV19,-
CASSANTGGTEAFF,TGTGCCAGCAGCGCAAACACAGGGGGCACTGAAGCTTTCTTT,TRBD1,TRBJ1-1,TRBV7-6,-
CASSTDTGYGRTEQYF,TGTGCCAGCAGCACAGATACAGGGTACGGACGAACCGAGCAGTACTTC,-,TRBJ2-7,TRBV14,few
CASIGGTSGSSSNEQFF,TGCGCCAGCATAGGAGGGACTAGCGGGAGTTCTTCCAATGAGCAGTTCTTC,TRBD2,TRBJ2-1,TRBV5-1,-
CASSESNTLIQYF,TGCGCCAGCAGTGAGTCCAACACGCTCATTCAGTACTTC,-,TRBJ2-4,TRBV10-2,-
CASSLLRQGNTEAFF,TGTGCCAGCAGTTTATTACGACAGGGCAACACTGAAGCTTTCTTT,TRBD1,TRBJ1-1,TRBV27,-
CASSEKGATSYEQYF,TGTGCCAGCAGTGAAAAGGGGGCTACCTCCTACGAGCAGTACTTC,TRBD1,TRBJ2-7,TRBV2,once
CASSFGSSSYGYTF,TGTGCCAGCAGTTTCGGGAGCTCAAGCTATGGCTACACCTTC,-,TRBJ1-2,TRBV27,-
CATSRDRGWTEAFF,TGTGCCACCAGCAGAGACAGGGGCTGGACTGAAGCTTTCTTT,-,TRBJ1-1,TRBV15,once
CASRDSGTGDRYEQYF,TGCGCCAGCCGAGATTCCGGGACAGGGGACAGGTACGAGCAGTACTTC,TRBD1,TRBJ2-7,TRBV10-2,-
CASSFPRAGDSYEQYF,TGTGCCAGCAGTTTTCCCCGGGCGGGAGACTCCTACGAGCAGTACTTC,TRBD2,TRBJ2-7,TRBV28,-
CASSSFDKLHNEQFF,TGTGCCAGCAGCTCGTTCGACAAGCTTCACAATGAGCAGTTCTTC,-,TRBJ2-1,TRBV11-2,-
CASSPGQVDGYTF,TGTGCCAGCAGTCCCGGACAGGTGGATGGCTACACCTTC,TRBD1,TRBJ1-2,TRBV7-9,-
CASSLGRIGYEQYF,TGTGCCAGCAGTTTAGGTAGAATCGGCTACGAGCAGTACTTC,-,TRBJ2-7,TRBV28,-
CAWSVGGGELFF,TGTGCCTGGAGTGTCGGGGGCGGGGAGCTGTTTTTT,-,TRBJ2-2,TRBV30,-
CASSPGTGDYGYTF,TGTGCCAGCAGTCCCGGGACAGGGGACTATGGCTACACCTTC,TRBD1,TRBJ1-2,TRBV5-5,-
CASSLGLGQNYGYTF,TGTGCCAGCAGCTTAGGTCTGGGCCAAAACTATGGCTACACCTTC,-,TRBJ1-2,TRBV7-9,-
CASSEGRDRLIYEQYF,TGTGCCAGCAGTGAGGGACGGGACAGGCTCATCTACGAGCAGTACTTC,TRBD1,TRBJ2-7,TRBV2,-
CASSYGSPDTQYF,TGTGCCAGCAGTTACGGCTCTCCAGATACGCAGTATTTT,-,TRBJ2-3,TRBV6-5,-
CASSLSTDAMDTEAFF,TGCGCCAGCAGCTTATCGACAGATGCCATGGACACTGAAGCTTTCTTT,-,TRBJ1-1,TRBV5-1,-
CASIGAGVMSYNEQFF,TGTGCCAGTATAGGTGCGGGAGTTATGTCCTACAATGAGCAGTTCTTC,TRBD2,TRBJ2-1,TRBV19,-
CASSPLLRETQYF,TGTGCCAGCAGCCCACTTCTGAGGGAGACCCAGTACTTC,-,TRBJ2-5,TRBV7-9,-
CASSLGTLSNQPQHF,TGTGCCAGCAGCTTGGGGACACTTAGCAATCAGCCCCAGCATTTT,-,TRBJ1-5,TRBV5-8,-
CASSSGDRGKGRYEQYF,TGTGCCAGCAGCTCAGGGGACAGGGGGAAGGGTAGGTACGAGCAGTACTTC,TRBD1,TRBJ2-7,TRBV7-9,-
CASSLQGARDYGYTF,TGCGCCAGCAGCCTACAGGGGGCCAGGGACTATGGCTACACCTTC,TRBD1,TRBJ1-2,TRBV5-1,-
CASSSGGFSYEQYF,TGTGCCAGCAGCTCGGGAGGGTTTTCCTACGAGCAGTACTTC,TRBD2,TRBJ2-7,TRBV9,-
CASSHPGQGSRGYTF,TGTGCCAGCAGCCATCCGGGACAGGGATCCAGAGGCTACACCTTC,TRBD1,TRBJ1-2,TRBV14,-
CASSLDEWRAAYNEQFF,TGTGCCAGCAGCTTAGATGAATGGAGGGCCGCCTACAATGAGCAGTTCTTC,-,TRBJ2-1,TRBV11-2,-
CASSLTSGSFYEQYF,TGCGCCAGCAGCTTGACTAGCGGGAGTTTCTACGAGCAGTACTTC,TRBD2,TRBJ2-7,TRBV5-1,-
CASDTGYGLDTQYF,TGTGCCAGCGATACAGGGTACGGGCTGGATACGCAGTATTTT,-,TRBJ2-3,TRBV27,-
CASNYGTSGSNEQFF,TGTGCCAGTAATTACGGGACTAGCGGGAGCAATGAGCAGTTCTTC,TRBD2,TRBJ2-1,TRBV19,-
CASSKIAVGTDTQYF,TGTGCCAGCAGCAAGATAGCGGTTGGCACAGATACGCAGTATTTT,-,TRBJ2-3,TRBV7-8,-
CASSLLKTGGGETQYF,TGTGCCAGCAGTCTATTGAAAACAGGGGGCGGAGAGACCCAGTACTTC,TRBD1,TRBJ2-5,TRBV27,-
CASSLSGDTQYF,TGCGCCAGCAGCTTGTCCGGAGATACGCAGTATTTT,-,TRBJ2-3,TRBV5-1,-
CSVTGGTEAFF,TGCAGCGTCACAGGGGGCACTGAAGCTTTCTTT,TRBD1,TRBJ1-1,TRBV29-1,-
CASSLSAGVGSYEQYF,TGTGCCAGCAGTTTATCGGCAGGGGTCGGGTCCTACGAGCAGTACTTC,-,TRBJ2-7,TRBV27,-
CASSIGTAGTEAFF,TGTGCCAGTAGTATAGGGACGGCGGGGACTGAAGCTTTCTTT,-,TRBJ1-1,TRBV19,-
CASSDPTSGTYEQYF,TGCGCCAGCAGTGACCCGACTAGCGGTACCTACGAGCAGTACTTC,TRBD2,TRBJ2-7,TRBV10-1,few
CASSWTVSYEQYF,TGTGCCAGCAGCTGGACAGTCTCCTACGAGCAGTACTTC,-,TRBJ2-7,TRBV5-6,-
CASKTGTSEINEQFF,TGTGCCAGCAAAACAGGGACTAGTGAAATCAATGAGCAGTTCTTC,TRBD2,TRBJ2-1,TRBV6-6,-
CASSEEVVTIYEQYF,TGTGCCAGCAGTGAGGAGGTCGTTACCATTTATGAGCAGTACTTC,-,TRBJ2-7,TRBV6-1,-